This T cell receptor beta chain was recovered during a study of tumor and adjacent non-tumor tissue in lung cancer. Study background: Histology: 11 to 13 adenocarcinoma, a couple of squamous cell carcinoma, 1 small cell lung cancer. On average, productive TCRbeta reads reached about 4 million per sample. The study, taken as a whole, reports: Tumor tissue had significantly higher TCR diversity than normal lung. Normal lung showed higher cumulative top 100 clone frequency than tumor.

This sample's RNA came from whole unsorted tissue. There are 14 residues in the CDR3. CDR1 is MNHEY, CDR2 SVGAGI, per germline. V dropped 5 bases and J dropped 10; count of bases not matched to a gene: 8. Notes on this clonotype: Its target is unknown. This likely comes from a read error, as the CDR3 has no conserved phenylalanine or tryptophan at its end.

TCRbeta libraries were built with three rounds of nested PCR, modified from ARM-PCR. TCRdb re-analysed the multiplex PCR reads in MiXCR, keeping a single row per CDR3 protein. In the table there are more than 85,000 distinct CDR3 sequences, roughly 84% of which are singletons. This clonotype was obtained from a man aged 65-85 years with non-small cell lung cancer. V usage is TRBV6-5 and J usage is TRBJ2-1, with TRBD2 matching over 10 bases. Source material: lung tumor tissue. In DNA form, the CDR3 reads TGTGCCAGCAGTGGGAGACTAGCGGGCGGCGAGCAGTTCCTC. Translated: CASSGRLAGGEQFL.